Below, 20 T cell receptor beta chains from the same sample are listed, as sequenced in a study of identical twins. One entry per CDR3 protein results from TCRdb running MiXCR on the 5' RACE reads. The data contain fewer than 650,000 distinct CDR3 sequences, 9.6% of them singletons. This sample was shared with a second study, whose subject was yellow fever vaccine responses in identical twins.

The specimen was PBMCs. These receptors originate from a woman between 18 and 29 years old in good health.

Only a few counts were recorded for this clonotype. V and J are TRBV5-1 and TRBJ1-1; D gene ambiguous. V shed 0 bases and J shed 1 base, with 7 bases lying between them. This CDR3 has 14 residues. From germline, CDR1 is SGHRS and CDR2 YFSETQ. The DNA for the CDR3 is TGCGCCAGCAGCTTGGTAGTGGGGAACACTGAAGCTTTCTTT. As protein: CASSLVVGNTEAFF.

This clonotype has more than one count but fewer than ten. J is TRBJ2-3 and V is TRBV20-1; D might be TRBD2 (5 bases). Trimming pared 3 bases from V and 3 bases from J, leaving 13 bases between. The CDR3 extends over 14 amino acids. Germline V gene sequence: CDR1 DFQATT, CDR2 SNEGSKA (reference sequence). CDR3 DNA: TGCAGTGCTAGTACTGACGGGGAGACAGATACGCAGTATTTT. Translating it yields CSASTDGETDTQYF.

The V gene is TRBV15, the J gene TRBJ2-3; either TRBD1 or TRBD2 may fit D (5 bases each). There are 15 residues in the CDR3. Per germline, CDR1 LNHNV and CDR2 YYDKDF (reference sequence). Trimming removed 1 base at V and 2 bases at J, with 10 bases between. CDR3: CATSRAGPDTDTQYF. CDR3 nucleotides: TGTGCCACCAGCAGAGCGGGACCCGACACAGATACGCAGTATTTT. Variable domain in full (rest from reference TRBV15 and TRBJ2-3): DAMVIQNPRYQVTQFGKPVTLSCSQTLNHNVMYWYQQKSSQAPKLLFHYYDKDFNNEADTPDNFQSRRPNTSFCFLDIRSPGLGDTAMYLCATSRAGPDTDTQYFGPGTRLTVL.

Ten or more counts support this clonotype. DNA of the CDR3: TGTGCCATCAGAGCCGGGACTAGCGGGACCTACGAGCAGTACTTC. Residues: CAIRAGTSGTYEQYF. This chain links TRBV10-3 with TRBJ2-7; 13 positions agree with TRBD2. Per germline, CDR1 ENHRY and CDR2 SYGVKD. The trim removed 6 bases at V and 2 bases at J, leaving 4 bases unmatched. The length of the CDR3 is 15 residues.

This clonotype was counted between two and nine times. The chain has TRBV6-6 and TRBJ2-5; possible D gene TRBD2, 6 bases. CDR3 length equals 13 residues. Germline V gene sequence: CDR1 MNHNY, CDR2 SVGAGI (reference sequence). V shed 4 bases and J shed 5 bases, with 11 bases lying between them. The CDR3, as DNA: TGTGCCAGCAGTTCGGGAGAGGGGGAGACCCAGTACTTC. It is translated as CASSSGEGETQYF.

The chain employs TRBV20-1 and TRBJ1-2; unclear D gene. The CDR3 has 14 amino acids. CDR1 is DFQATT, CDR2 SNEGSKA, per germline (reference sequence). Trimming cost V 3 bases and J 4 bases, with 15 bases left between them. DNA of the CDR3: TGCAGTGCTAGTTCGGCTAAAGTCATCTATGGCTACACCTTC. Encoded protein: CSASSAKVIYGYTF.

The CDR3 DNA follows: TGTGCCAGCAGCTTATTGGGGACAGGGCGAGAGACCCAGTACTTC. It translates to CASSLLGTGRETQYF. This chain uses TRBV7-9 with TRBJ2-5; the match to TRBD1 covers 9 bases. CDR1 and CDR2 (germline): SEHNR, FQNEAQ (reference sequence). Trimming at V came to 2 bases and at J to 4 bases, leaving 5 bases not matched to a gene. This CDR3 is built from 15 residues.

On this clonotype: At one end, the junction sequence differs from germline, possibly due to a read error. The chain's CDR3 is CATNAGLSHNEQFF. CDR3 sequence (DNA): TGTGCCACCAATGCAGGCCTCTCCCACAATGAGCAGTTCTTC. The rearrangement joins TRBV24-1 to TRBJ2-1; D not certain. CDR1 is KGHDR and CDR2 is SFDVKD in the germline V gene. CDR3 length equals 14 residues.

This clonotype was detected only a few times. The chain recombines TRBV20-1 with TRBJ2-1; 8 bases fit TRBD1. V lost 6 bases and J lost 3; bases outside the gene matches: 13. Germline-derived CDR1 and CDR2 are DFQATT and SNEGSKA (reference sequence). The CDR3 totals 16 residues. Here the CDR3 reads CSAQTPSGGYYNEQFF. In DNA form, the CDR3 reads TGCAGTGCCCAGACACCGTCAGGGGGCTACTACAATGAGCAGTTCTTC.

The chain carries TRBV6-2 or TRBV6-3 and TRBJ2-1; 12 nucleotides match TRBD2. Germline CDR1 MNHEY, CDR2 SVGEGT. J was trimmed by 0 bases and V by 6 bases; bases with no gene match: 6. The CDR3 consists of 17 residues. CDR3 protein: CASRGLAGITSYNEQFF. CDR3 nucleotide sequence: TGTGCCAGCAGAGGACTAGCGGGAATAACCTCCTACAATGAGCAGTTCTTC.

This chain joins TRBV5-1 and TRBJ2-5; D remains unclear. This CDR3 is 17 amino acids long. The germline V and J ends were trimmed by 2 bases and 5 bases, with 22 bases remaining between them. Germline lookup yields CDR1 SGHRS and CDR2 YFSETQ. This CDR3 is CASSFRRAQALGETQYF. In DNA, the CDR3 is TGCGCCAGCAGCTTCCGCCGAGCGCAGGCTCTGGGGGAGACCCAGTACTTC.

This clonotype showed up many times. This chain uses TRBV28 with TRBJ1-5; no firm D call. V was pared by 2 bases and J by 4 bases, with 9 bases between. CDR1 is MDHEN, CDR2 SYDVKM, per germline. This CDR3 is 14 amino acids long. The CDR3 region has the DNA TGTGCCAGCAGTTTAGTACTGGCTAATCAGCCCCAGCATTTT. Translation: CASSLVLANQPQHF. Combining the CDR3 with reference TRBV28 and TRBJ1-5 gives the whole variable domain DVKVTQSSRYLVKRTGEKVFLECVQDMDHENMFWYRQDPGLGLRLIYFSYDVKMKEKGDIPEGYSVSREKKERFSLILESASTNQTSMYLCASSLVLANQPQHFGDGTRLSIL.

V is TRBV27 and J is TRBJ2-7, with D perhaps assigned TRBD1 or TRBD2 (6 bases each). The CDR3 covers 15 residues. Germline CDR1 and CDR2: MNHEY and SMNVEV (reference sequence). V lost 0 bases and J 0 bases, leaving 9 bases between the germline ends. CDR3 sequence (DNA): TGTGCCAGCAGTTTATCAGGGGGGAACTCCTACGAGCAGTACTTC. Translation gives CASSLSGGNSYEQYF.

The sample holds a few counts of this clonotype. The chain is built from TRBV7-2 and TRBJ2-7; 9 positions match TRBD2. V was clipped by 1 base and J by 4 bases; unmatched bases: 8. Germline V gene lookup returns CDR1 SGHTA and CDR2 FQGNSA. The CDR3 length is 16 residues. CDR3 in amino acids: CASSLDTGTSQYEQYF. The DNA of the CDR3 is TGTGCCAGCAGCTTAGATACCGGGACTAGCCAGTACGAGCAGTACTTC.

The chain recombines TRBV2 with TRBJ2-3; 13 bases match TRBD2. J was trimmed by 5 bases and V by 3 bases; bases with no gene match: 2. The germline gives CDR1 SNHLY, CDR2 FYNNEI. This CDR3 is 15 amino acids long. This chain's CDR3 is CASSDWTSGGDTQYF. CDR3 nucleotide sequence: TGTGCCAGCAGTGACTGGACTAGCGGGGGAGATACGCAGTATTTT.

This clonotype came up a few times. The genes are TRBV12-3 or TRBV12-4 and TRBJ2-7; 7 bases line up with TRBD2. The V and J ends lost 3 bases and 1 base, in that order; junction bases with no gene match: 6. The CDR3 runs to 15 residues. The CDR3 region is CASSLWAGDSYEQYF. CDR3 coding DNA: TGTGCCAGCAGTTTGTGGGCGGGAGATTCCTACGAGCAGTACTTC.

The chain recombines TRBV20-1 with TRBJ2-3, with 9 bases that match TRBD1. The CDR3 runs 17 residues. The V segment lost 5 bases and the J segment 4 bases; nucleotides outside the gene matches: 16. Germline V gene lookup returns CDR1 DFQATT and CDR2 SNEGSKA (reference sequence). The CDR3 DNA reads as TGCAGTGCTGCCGAACCCTGGACAGGGGTCGGTGCAGATACGCAGTATTTT. Translated, it gives CSAAEPWTGVGADTQYF.

This clonotype was found a few times. This chain links TRBV18 with TRBJ2-1; 9 bases are a match to TRBD2. Trimming cost V 6 bases and J 7 bases; bases outside gene matches: 10. Per germline, CDR1 KGHSH and CDR2 LQKENI. This CDR3 region has 15 residues. CDR3 amino acids: CASSRKVAGANEQFF. The CDR3 DNA sequence: TGTGCCAGCTCCCGAAAAGTAGCGGGAGCGAATGAGCAGTTCTTC.

The V call is TRBV4-3, the J call TRBJ1-2, with 8 bases lining up with TRBD1. Germline CDR1 reads LGHNA; CDR2 reads YSLEER. The ends lost 1 base at V and 3 bases at J; junction bases unmatched: 7. The CDR3 covers 16 residues. CDR3 nucleotide sequence: TGCGCCAGCAGCCAAGGGACAGGGAGTGGGGACTATGGCTACACCTTC. Amino acid sequence: CASSQGTGSGDYGYTF.

V and J are TRBV20-1 and TRBJ2-7, with D tentatively TRBD2 (6 bases). This CDR3 has 14 amino acids. The V and J ends lost 2 bases and 3 bases respectively, with 14 bases between them. Germline-derived CDR1 and CDR2 are DFQATT and SNEGSKA (reference sequence). CDR3: CSARSRGTIYEQYF. CDR3 DNA sequence: TGCAGTGCTAGATCCCGCGGGACGATCTACGAGCAGTACTTC.